This T cell receptor (beta chain) was profiled in a study of T cells after posttransplantation cyclophosphamide (dated by TCRdb to 2016 to 2017). For the study in its entirety: Using TRB sequencing, the study followed how the T cell repertoire rebuilt after myeloablative bone marrow transplantation with posttransplantation cyclophosphamide given as GVHD prophylaxis. Samples from approximately 40 PTCy-treated patients and 15 to 20 related bone marrow donors of those patients were subjected to antigen receptor sequencing. TRB sequencing was performed on blood from all 35 or so PTCy patients with 1-year posttransplant specimens. In 3 patients, up to about 3 additional blood samples taken between 2 and 5.2 years after transplant also underwent TRB sequencing, as did pretransplant blood from a handful of patients. TRA and TRB clonality were tightly correlated in roughly ten samples, so subsequent TCR analyses focused on TRB only. Public TRB sequences were queried against a database of over 3,000 sequences associated with responses to pathogens, tumor antigens, self-antigens and alloantigens.

Related bone marrow donors provided peripheral blood samples on the day of marrow donation. Peripheral blood and bone marrow mononuclear cells were isolated by Ficoll-Hypaque density centrifugation and cryopreserved. CD4+ and CD8+ T cells, including naive and memory subsets, were sorted by FACS using a FACSAria II. CDR1 and CDR2, looked up from the germline V gene, are WSHSY and SAAADI. Counted from cysteine to phenylalanine, this CDR3 has 15 amino acids. Kept here is only the CDR3 DNA, which spans 45 bases and is read in frame from base 1. The germline V end is reduced by 0 bases and the J end by 4 bases; junction bases left unmatched: 5. The paper's findings and limits, for the study overall: The TRB repertoires of T cells infiltrating skin or the GI tract showed only limited overlap with the TRB repertoires found in blood. Across roughly 40 patients, recipient CMV seropositivity and CMV reactivation were highly associated with TRB clonality; PTCy diversity was similar to CNI/methotrexate controls. At 1-2 months, donor-recipient similarity was low but rose over the first year, and the later blood repertoires were often dominated by donor CD8+ memory clones.

TRB sequencing was run on genomic DNA with either the immunoSEQ assay at survey resolution or the hsTCRB kit. The study's processing was this. The immunoSEQ software handled the initial read processing, while the LymphoSeq R package was used for the repertoire analyses. Clonality was calculated as 1 minus normalized Shannon entropy, and the Gini coefficient was also calculated for each TRB dataset. To infer phenotypes in unsorted samples, TRB sequences from sorted subsets of the recipient or donor were mapped onto the unsorted samples of the same recipient. TCRdb stores this immuneACCESS table with in-frame sequences only. Part of the clones is absent; in the studies checked, under half of the shortfall reflects unresolved V genes, and no reason is known for the rest. V and J calls and clone size come straight from that table; D and trimming were deduced from the DNA. The sample table contains approximately 18,000 clones; only one count was recorded for approximately 87% of them. Roughly 9% of the sample comes from the top ten.

Comments on this clone: This clone's antigen is unknown. Per-base qualities were not stored, and no clone one base away is much larger.

Sequenced input: memory CD4+ T cells sorted from blood. In this chain, TRBV10-2 is recombined with TRBJ1-2, with 7 central nucleotides matching TRBD1. The sequence derives from a man aged 25-45 years in good health and a related stem cell transplant donor. At the DNA level, the sequence is TGCGCCAGCAGTGAGTCGATTTCAGGGGGCTATGGCTACACCTTC. The encoded protein is CASSESISGGYGYTF.